What follows are 25 T cell receptor beta chains derived from one specimen sequenced in a study of blood T cells in healthy people across ages. A second PCR of about 6 to 12 cycles used a sample-barcoded 5' primer and a J-beta primer mix. TCRdb re-called the 5' RACE reads through MiXCR, storing one row per CDR3 protein. Found here are some 800,000 distinct CDR3 sequences, approximately 44% of them singletons; the top ten hold roughly 19%. Sequencing was done on a sample of blood. These receptor sequences come from a man in his 60s in good health.

The genes are TRBV3-1 and TRBJ1-2; D not certain. This CDR3 contains 12 residues. The V gene lost 0 bases and the J gene lost 7 bases, with 6 bases spanning the gap. The germline V gene has CDR1 LGHDT and CDR2 YNNKEL (reference sequence). CDR3 nucleotides: TGTGCCAGCAGCCAAGAGGGGTTTGGCTACACCTTC. Translation gives CASSQEGFGYTF.

The chain links TRBV6-2 or TRBV6-3 to TRBJ2-3, with D possibly being TRBD2 (7 bases). The CDR3 sequence is 15 residues long. CDR1 MNHEY and CDR2 SVGEGT come from the germline V gene. Between the trimmed V and J ends, which lost 2 bases and 5 bases, there was a span of 14 bases. The CDR3 reads CASSYVAGARDTQYF. CDR3 DNA sequence: TGTGCCAGCAGTTACGTGGCGGGGGCCCGAGATACGCAGTATTTT.

This chain connects TRBV7-9 to TRBJ2-1; 8 nucleotides match TRBD2. Losses at the gene ends were 4 bases for V and 9 bases for J; bases not matched to a gene: 8. Germline CDR1 SEHNR, CDR2 FQNEAQ (reference sequence). This CDR3 comprises 14 residues. CDR3 region: CASSSGGAGCEQFF. The CDR3 DNA reads TGTGCCAGCAGCTCCGGGGGGGCAGGGTGTGAGCAGTTCTTC.

The sample holds a few counts of this clonotype. The J gene is TRBJ2-7, the V gene TRBV7-2, with D perhaps TRBD2 (6 bases). V was shortened by 3 bases and J by 6 bases, with 12 bases between the two germline ends. Germline V lookup: CDR1 SGHTA, CDR2 FQGNSA. The CDR3 runs to 13 residues. CDR3: CASSFRDFAEQYF. CDR3 nucleotides: TGTGCCAGCAGCTTCCGGGACTTTGCCGAGCAGTACTTC.

The chain is built from TRBV27 and TRBJ2-7; D may be TRBD2 (7 bases). This CDR3 is 14 amino acids long. From germline, CDR1 is MNHEY and CDR2 SMNVEV (reference sequence). Trimming took off 5 bases at V and 7 bases at J, with 18 bases between the two ends. Here the CDR3 DNA reads TGTGCCAGCAGTCCAGGAGGGGGGGGAGGTGAGCAGTACTTC. This sequence encodes CASSPGGGGGEQYF.

The table lists this clonotype with many counts. In DNA, the CDR3 is TGTGCCATCAGTGACCGGGACAGGGGTTATTCTAGGTACGAGCAGTACTTC. This gives the protein CAISDRDRGYSRYEQYF. V is TRBV10-3 and J is TRBJ2-7; 10 nucleotides agree with TRBD1. Per germline, CDR1 ENHRY and CDR2 SYGVKD. The ends lost 3 bases at V and 4 bases at J; junction bases unmatched: 12. The length of the CDR3 is 17 residues.

Points on this clonotype: The junction does not match germline at one end; this may be a read error. The chain combines TRBV5-6 with TRBJ2-7, with 8 bases that match TRBD1. The CDR3 is 14 amino acids. From germline, CDR1 is SGHDT and CDR2 YYEEEE. The CDR3 spells CASSLSGGSDEQYF. The CDR3, as DNA: TGTGCCAGCAGCTTGTCAGGGGGCTCCGACGAGCAGTACTTC. Full variable domain (remainder filled in from reference TRBV5-6 and TRBJ2-7): DAGVTQSPTHLIKTRGQQVTLRCSPKSGHDTVSWYQQALGQGPQFIFQYYEEEERQRGNFPDRFSGHQFPNYSSELNVNALLLGDSALYLCASSLSGGSDEQYFGPGTRLTVT.

This chain links TRBV20-1 with TRBJ1-6; the D is unclear. The germline V gene encodes CDR1 DFQATT and CDR2 SNEGSKA (reference sequence). V dropped 0 bases and J dropped 10 bases, with 19 bases sitting between them. This CDR3 spans 16 amino acids. CDR3 sequence (DNA): TGCAGTGCTAGAGATCTCGTTGGGGTTGGGCTCTCACCCCTCCACTTT. Amino acid sequence: CSARDLVGVGLSPLHF.

Comment on this clonotype: An end of the junction differs from the germline gene, which may be a read error. The V gene is TRBV6-1, the J gene TRBJ2-1; D might be TRBD1 (6 bases). From germline, CDR1 is MNHNS and CDR2 SASEGT. The CDR3 totals 19 residues. The CDR3 DNA reads as TGTGCCAGCAGTGTCTCCCCTATGGGGACACAGATTGCGAACAATGAGCAGTTATTC. It encodes CASSVSPMGTQIANNEQLF.

This clonotype was detected only a few times. The V call is TRBV5-1, the J call TRBJ1-2; maybe TRBD1 (5 bases). V was trimmed by 4 bases and J by 3 bases, leaving 13 bases between them. The CDR3 has 14 amino acids. Germline CDR1 SGHRS, CDR2 YFSETQ. The CDR3 loop reads CASSAEGRDYGYTF. The CDR3 region has the DNA TGCGCCAGCAGCGCGGAAGGCAGGGACTATGGCTACACCTTC.

This clonotype was seen a handful of times. Mismatch with germline at one junction end may stem from a read error. The gene calls are TRBV7-7 and TRBJ2-7; 8 positions match TRBD1. CDR1 is SSHAT, CDR2 FNYEAQ, per germline (reference sequence). The CDR3 is 17 amino acids. This CDR3 is CASSLAFAHTGGYEQYF. CDR3 nucleotides: TGTGCTAGCAGCTTAGCCTTTGCCCACACAGGGGGCTACGAGCAGTACTTC.

J is TRBJ2-5 and V is TRBV5-1, with D possibly matching TRBD1 (6 bases). The J call may be in error: the DNA end matches TRBJ2-7 better. The CDR3 consists of 15 residues. Germline CDR1 and CDR2: SGHRS and YFSETQ. The CDR3 bases are TGCGCCAGCAGTATATGGACAGTGTCATCCTACGAGCAGTACTTC. Its translation: CASSIWTVSSYEQYF.

V gene TRBV10-3 combines with J gene TRBJ2-7; 15 bases are a match to TRBD2. Germline V gene sequence: CDR1 ENHRY, CDR2 SYGVKD. This CDR3 spans 17 amino acids. With 10 bases clipped from V and 2 bases from J, the junction kept 12 bases outside the gene matches. In DNA form, the CDR3 reads TGTGCCACTTCGACCGGACTAGCGGGGGGGAAAACCTACGAGCAGTACTTC. It is translated as CATSTGLAGGKTYEQYF.

The table lists this clonotype with a few counts. As DNA, the CDR3 is TGTGCCAGCAGTTACCCACAGGAGCGGGAGACCCAGTACTTC. It is translated as CASSYPQERETQYF. This chain joins TRBV6-6 and TRBJ2-5; D possibly matches TRBD1 or TRBD2 (5 bases each). The CDR3 covers 14 residues. V lost 2 bases to trimming and J lost 5 bases, with 12 bases between them. CDR1 is MNHNY, CDR2 SVGAGI, per germline (reference sequence).

Worth noting for this clonotype: At one end, the junction sequence differs from germline, possibly due to a read error. The V gene is TRBV7-6, the J gene TRBJ2-7; 8 nucleotides align to TRBD2. CDR3 length equals 14 residues. Germline V CDR1 and CDR2: SGHVS, FNYEAQ. The CDR3 reads CASSLSGASCEQYF. CDR3 bases: TGTGCCAGCAGTCTTAGCGGGGCCTCCTGCGAGCAGTACTTC.

CDR3 region: CASATGQGSYEQYF. DNA for the CDR3: TGTGCCAGTGCTACGGGGCAGGGATCCTACGAGCAGTACTTC. This chain connects TRBV12-3 or TRBV12-4 to TRBJ2-7; the D call may be TRBD1 or TRBD2 (5 bases each). V was clipped by 9 bases and J by 1 base, with 16 bases between them. This CDR3 has 14 residues.

This clonotype was observed at least ten times. The V and J genes are TRBV4-2 and TRBJ2-3, with D perhaps TRBD2 (7 bases). Germline CDR1 is LGHNA and CDR2 is YNFKEQ. V was clipped by 4 bases and J by 1 base, with 9 bases between them. The CDR3 is 14 amino acids. The CDR3 loop reads CASSPGGRTDTQYF. CDR3 DNA: TGTGCCAGCAGCCCCGGGGGGCGCACAGATACGCAGTATTTT.

The V gene is TRBV7-2, the J gene TRBJ2-3; D assignment may be TRBD1 or TRBD2 (5 bases each). The CDR3 is 16 amino acids. The V gene's germline CDR1 is SGHTA and CDR2 FQGNSA. V dropped 2 bases and J dropped 2 bases, with 14 bases sitting between them. CDR3 in amino acids: CASSLTPGPPTDTQYF. The CDR3 DNA sequence: TGTGCCAGCAGCTTAACTCCGGGGCCCCCCACAGATACGCAGTATTTT.

In its sample, this clonotype was seen a few times. The genes are TRBV7-2 and TRBJ2-3, with a weak D call TRBD2 (6 bases). V shed 8 bases and J shed 1 base, with 16 bases lying between them. The CDR3 is 15 residues long. The germline V gene encodes CDR1 SGHTA and CDR2 FQGNSA. This CDR3 is CASFMEGRGTDTQYF. CDR3 DNA: TGTGCCAGCTTCATGGAGGGCAGGGGCACAGATACGCAGTATTTT.

The chain recombines TRBV7-2 with TRBJ2-3; D is ambiguous. Germline V gene sequence: CDR1 SGHTA, CDR2 FQGNSA. CDR3 length: 15 amino acids. V was trimmed by 2 bases and J by 2 bases, leaving 11 bases between them. The CDR3 is CASSLQGFTTDTQYF. The CDR3 DNA reads as TGTGCCAGCAGCTTACAAGGTTTCACCACAGATACGCAGTATTTT.

This clonotype turned up a few times. The rearrangement uses TRBV10-3 and TRBJ2-3; D not certain. The germline V and J ends were trimmed by 8 bases and 1 base, with 4 bases remaining between them. The germline CDR1 and CDR2 sequences are ENHRY and SYGVKD. The CDR3 spans 11 residues. CDR3 loop: CAISGTDTQYF. Here the CDR3 DNA reads TGTGCCATCTCGGGCACAGATACGCAGTATTTT.

The J gene is TRBJ1-5, the V gene TRBV5-6; TRBD1 is a possible D gene (5 bases). The ends were cut back, 3 bases at V and 3 bases at J, with 10 bases in the middle. The CDR3 has 14 residues. The germline V gene has CDR1 SGHDT and CDR2 YYEEEE. The CDR3 DNA is TGTGCCAGCAGCTCGCGACAGATCAATCAGCCCCAGCATTTT. The encoded protein is CASSSRQINQPQHF.

This clonotype was found many times. The V and J genes are TRBV7-8 and TRBJ1-6; no reliable D call. Germline V CDR1 and CDR2: SGHVS, FQNEAQ. V lost 5 bases and J lost 10, with 6 bases in between. This CDR3 is built from 11 residues. The CDR3, as DNA: TGTGCCAGCAGCGACGGATCACCCCTCCACTTT. Protein: CASSDGSPLHF.

This chain uses TRBV4-1 with TRBJ2-7; D is ambiguous. The CDR3 is 17 residues long. V was pared by 0 bases and J by 1 base, with 16 bases between. Germline CDR1 is MGHRA and CDR2 is YSYEKL. CDR3 region: CASSQEIFRSLSYEQYF. The CDR3 DNA is TGCGCCAGCAGCCAAGAAATATTTAGGTCCTTATCCTACGAGCAGTACTTC.

This chain joins TRBV5-1 and TRBJ2-3; 9 nucleotides align to TRBD1. This CDR3 has 14 amino acids. V was clipped by 0 bases and J by 6 bases; unmatched bases: 2. Germline loops: CDR1 SGHRS, CDR2 YFSETQ. CDR3: CASSLEDRGDTQYF. The CDR3, as DNA: TGCGCCAGCAGCTTGGAGGACAGGGGCGATACGCAGTATTTT.